The 13 T cell receptor beta chains below were found in one sample sequenced in a study of shared clonotypes between healthy human individuals. Sequencing was performed with immunoSEQ multiplex PCR; in TCRdb, only in-frame clones are kept and a portion is missing. This repertoire shows approximately 980,000 clones, 76% found once; its top ten account for about 1.5%. The sequencing sample was made of memory CD4+ T cells sorted from blood. Regarding subset: CD45RA-negative fraction. These receptors were collected from a man between 18 and 29 years old in good health.

The chain links TRBV12-2 to TRBJ2-1; no DNA check was done on the table's D call, TRBD2. TRBV12-2 represents a pseudogene. There are 20 residues in the CDR3. DNA of the CDR3: TGTGCAAGTCGCTTAGTTCGTGACAGTTTGGGACTAGCGACCTACAATGAGCAGTTCTTC. Its protein product is CASRLVRDSLGLATYNEQFF.

This clone has a handful of counts. The genes are TRBV29-1 and TRBJ2-1; TRBD1 matches at 7 bases. The V and J ends lost 7 bases and 1 base, in that order; junction bases with no gene match: 7. From germline, CDR1 is SQVTM and CDR2 ANQGSEA. The CDR3 is 14 amino acids. DNA for the CDR3: TGCAGCGCCATACAGGGGTTTTCCTACAATGAGCAGTTCTTC. It translates to CSAIQGFSYNEQFF.

Concerning this clone itself: The same CDR3 is also encoded by other DNA sequences in this sample. This chain joins TRBV30 and TRBJ1-1; unclear D gene. Germline V gene data show CDR1 as GTSNPN and CDR2 as SVGIG (reference sequence). The CDR3 has 13 amino acids. V was pared by 1 base and J by 1 base, with 7 bases between. The chain's CDR3 is CAWSGLGNTEAFF. CDR3 sequence (DNA): TGTGCCTGGAGTGGGCTGGGGAACACTGAAGCTTTCTTT.

This clone appeared once. The J gene is TRBJ2-7, the V gene TRBV12-5, with 12 bases matching TRBD1. The CDR3 sequence is 16 residues long. CDR1 LGHNT and CDR2 FRNRAP come from the germline V gene. J was trimmed by 5 bases and V by 4 bases; bases with no gene match: 9. The CDR3 spells CASGWTMGQGANEQYF. DNA for the CDR3: TGTGCTAGTGGTTGGACAATGGGACAGGGGGCCAACGAGCAGTACTTC.

As regards this clone: A much larger clone is a single base away; this may be a read error. V is TRBV11-3 and J is TRBJ2-2, with D uncertain. V was cut by 2 bases and J by 5 bases, with 0 bases left in between. Germline V gives CDR1 SGHNT, CDR2 YENEEA. This CDR3 is built from 11 residues. The CDR3 is CASSLTGELFF. The CDR3 region has the DNA TGTGCCAGCAGCTTAACCGGGGAGCTGTTTTTT.

CDR3: CASSRPVGGQETQYF. In nucleotides, the CDR3 is TGTGCCAGTAGCCGCCCTGTCGGGGGCCAAGAGACCCAGTACTTC. V and J are TRBV19 and TRBJ2-5, with D perhaps TRBD2 (6 bases). Germline CDR1 and CDR2: LNHDA and SQIVND (reference sequence). The length of the CDR3 is 15 residues. The ends were cut back, 6 bases at V and 1 base at J, with 15 bases in the middle.

The chain uses TRBV2 and TRBJ2-2, with D unresolved. The V and J ends lost 7 bases and 0 bases respectively, with 9 bases between them. The CDR3 has 14 amino acids. The germline CDR1 and CDR2 sequences are SNHLY and FYNNEI. The CDR3 spells CASKVETNTGELFF. CDR3 DNA: TGTGCCAGCAAGGTGGAGACGAACACCGGGGAGCTGTTTTTT.

In this sample, this clone turned up once. The genes are TRBV11-2 and TRBJ2-7, with TRBD1 matching 8 bases. V was clipped by 5 bases and J by 4 bases; unmatched bases: 1. Germline V gene data show CDR1 as SGHAT and CDR2 as FQNNGV. CDR3 length: 12 amino acids. CDR3 loop: CASSGQGYEQYF. CDR3 bases: TGTGCCAGCAGCGGACAGGGTTACGAGCAGTACTTC. The full variable domain, with the rest looked up from reference TRBV11-2 and TRBJ2-7, is EAGVAQSPRYKIIEKRQSVAFWCNPISGHATLYWYQQILGQGPKLLIQFQNNGVVDDSQLPKDRFSAERLKGVDSTLKIQPAKLEDSAVYLCASSGQGYEQYFGPGTRLTVT.

The chain uses TRBV7-9 and TRBJ1-4; no reliable D call. Germline assignment: CDR1 SEHNR and CDR2 FQNEAQ (reference sequence). The germline V and J ends were trimmed by 5 bases and 3 bases, with 10 bases remaining between them. CDR3 length equals 14 residues. CDR3 bases: TGTGCCAGCAGCCCCGACGCGGCTAATGAAAAACTGTTTTTT. This codes for CASSPDAANEKLFF.

The count of this clone is one. The chain is built from TRBV19 and TRBJ2-7; possible D gene TRBD2, 6 bases. Trimming cost V 4 bases and J 0 bases, with 10 bases left between them. Germline-derived CDR1 and CDR2 are LNHDA and SQIVND (reference sequence). This CDR3 has 14 amino acids. CDR3 loop: CASSNRGISYEQYF. CDR3 nucleotides: TGTGCCAGTAGTAATCGGGGGATCTCCTACGAGCAGTACTTC.

The chain links TRBV7-8 to TRBJ1-2, with 8 bases aligning to TRBD1. The CDR3 has 16 residues. The junction had 15 bases not matched to a gene; V was cut back by 5 bases and J by 7 bases. The germline V gene encodes CDR1 SGHVS and CDR2 FQNEAQ. This chain's CDR3 is CASSLRDRPFETGYTF. The DNA of the CDR3 is TGTGCCAGCAGCCTTCGGGACAGGCCCTTCGAGACTGGCTACACCTTC.

The chain recombines TRBV5-1 with TRBJ2-7, with D possibly being TRBD2 (6 bases). The V gene lost 0 bases and the J gene lost 5 bases, with 12 bases spanning the gap. From germline, CDR1 is SGHRS and CDR2 YFSETQ. The CDR3 spans 14 residues. The CDR3 nucleotides read TGCGCCAGCAGCTTGGGGCCCGGGGGAGACGAGCAGTACTTC. It is translated as CASSLGPGGDEQYF.

The V call is TRBV30, the J call TRBJ2-2; 10 positions match TRBD2. The CDR3 length is 16 residues. Per the germline V gene, CDR1 is GTSNPN and CDR2 is SVGIG (reference sequence). Germline trimming cut 5 bases from V and 3 bases from J; bases unmatched to any gene: 9. CDR3 amino acids: CAWGPGTSAYTGELFF. The DNA of the CDR3 is TGTGCCTGGGGTCCCGGGACTAGCGCGTACACCGGGGAGCTGTTTTTT.